The 19 T cell receptor beta chains in this list originate from one sample, sequenced in a study of beta chain features in type 1 diabetes. Sequenced material consisted of expressed TCRB transcripts (all of the isolated RNA was reverse transcribed). Sequencing was performed with immunoSEQ multiplex PCR; in TCRdb, only in-frame clones are kept and a portion is missing. Here the sample spans under 900,000 clones, roughly a sixth being singletons. Sequencing was carried out using naive CD4+ T cells from blood. The receptors come from a woman aged 18 to 35 in good health.

The chain has TRBV19 and TRBJ2-7; unclear D gene. CDR1 and CDR2 from the germline V gene are LNHDA and SQIVND (reference sequence). V gave up 2 bases and J gave up 6 bases, with 14 bases separating them. This CDR3 is built from 14 residues. Here the CDR3 reads CASSIRARQAEQYF. In nucleotides, the CDR3 is TGTGCCAGTAGTATACGGGCCAGGCAGGCCGAGCAGTACTTC.

This clone has a handful of counts. This chain uses TRBV6-6 with TRBJ2-7; D might be TRBD1 (5 bases). The CDR3 contains 12 residues. V lost 1 base, J lost 6 bases, and 7 bases lay in between. Germline values: CDR1 MNHNY, CDR2 SVGAGI (reference sequence). This chain's CDR3 is CASSYWQGEQYF. CDR3 in DNA: TGTGCCAGCAGTTACTGGCAGGGCGAGCAGTACTTC.

The chain employs TRBV18 and TRBJ1-2, with D unresolved. This CDR3 has 14 residues. CDR1 is KGHSH, CDR2 LQKENI, per germline. V was pared by 4 bases and J by 5 bases, with 14 bases between. The CDR3 spells CASSQPAQYYGYTF. The CDR3 DNA follows: TGTGCCAGCTCACAACCGGCCCAGTATTATGGCTACACCTTC.

The chain has TRBV2 and TRBJ2-7; no clear D. Germline-derived CDR1 and CDR2 are SNHLY and FYNNEI. There are 10 residues in the CDR3. The V and J ends lost 2 bases and 5 bases respectively, with 1 base between them. The CDR3 bases are TGTGCCAGCAGTGAAAACGAGCAGTACTTC. It yields the protein CASSENEQYF.

This clone occurred a few times. The gene calls are TRBV7-2 and TRBJ2-3, with a weak D call TRBD1 (6 bases). The V gene's germline CDR1 is SGHTA and CDR2 FQGNSA. This CDR3 is 14 amino acids long. Between the trimmed V and J ends, which lost 0 bases and 7 bases, there was a span of 11 bases. DNA of the CDR3: TGTGCCAGCAGCTTAGCGGGGGCCAGATATACGCAGTATTTT. Translated, it gives CASSLAGARYTQYF.

The chain combines TRBV9 with TRBJ2-5; 8 positions match TRBD2. Looked up from germline, CDR1 is SGDLS and CDR2 is YYNGEE. Losses at the gene ends were 0 bases for V and 4 bases for J; bases not matched to a gene: 8. CDR3 length: 16 residues. CDR3 bases: TGTGCCAGCAGCGTAGCCGGGAGGGCCGGAGGAGAGACCCAGTACTTC. Translating gives CASSVAGRAGGETQYF.

This clone was observed a handful of times. The chain has TRBV7-3 and TRBJ2-5; the match to TRBD1 covers 7 bases. CDR3 length: 13 residues. The germline V gene has CDR1 SGHTA and CDR2 FQGTGA. With V trimmed by 6 bases and J by 5 bases, 6 bases remained unmatched. The CDR3 region has the DNA TGTGCCAGCAGTCTGACAGGGTCGGAGACCCAGTACTTC. Protein product: CASSLTGSETQYF.

The chain joins TRBV28 to TRBJ2-7; D is perhaps TRBD2 (6 bases). The CDR3 has 14 amino acids. The germline CDR1 and CDR2 sequences are MDHEN and SYDVKM. The germline V and J ends were trimmed by 6 bases and 2 bases, with 14 bases remaining between them. CDR3 in DNA: TGTGCCAGCAGCCGAACGGGACTCGCCTACGAGCAGTACTTC. This translates into CASSRTGLAYEQYF.

V usage is TRBV29-1 and J usage is TRBJ2-3; D is perhaps TRBD1 or TRBD2 (6 bases each). CDR1 and CDR2 (germline): SQVTM, ANQGSEA. Trimming cost V 8 bases and J 1 base, with 16 bases left between them. The CDR3 extends over 14 amino acids. CDR3 nucleotides: TGCAGCACGAGGGGGAGGTTCGGCACAGATACGCAGTATTTT. Protein product: CSTRGRFGTDTQYF.

The V call is TRBV10-1, the J call TRBJ2-2; D uncertain. Germline assignment: CDR1 WNHNN and CDR2 SYGVQD (reference sequence). The CDR3 loop spans 13 amino acids. The ends were cut back, 2 bases at V and 4 bases at J, with 5 bases in the middle. CDR3 nucleotides: TGCGCCAGCAGTGAGGACCCCACCGGGGAGCTGTTTTTT. It encodes CASSEDPTGELFF.

The chain employs TRBV7-2 and TRBJ2-7; 11 positions match TRBD2. Per germline, CDR1 SGHTA and CDR2 FQGNSA. Trimming removed 1 base from V and 7 bases from J; junction bases left unmatched: 9. This CDR3 comprises 16 residues. CDR3 sequence reads: CASSLVAGLAGGEQYF. The CDR3 DNA sequence: TGTGCCAGCAGCTTAGTCGCCGGACTAGCGGGTGGGGAGCAGTACTTC.

In the case of this clone: Other DNA sequences from this sample encode an identical CDR3 as well. The chain combines TRBV28 with TRBJ2-7; D call uncertain. Germline CDR1 is MDHEN and CDR2 is SYDVKM. Trimming took off 5 bases at V and 3 bases at J, with 5 bases between the two ends. The CDR3 runs 11 residues. The CDR3 here is CASSPRYEQYF. CDR3 nucleotides: TGTGCCAGCAGTCCGCGCTACGAGCAGTACTTC.

This clone occurred a few times. The gene calls are TRBV7-2 and TRBJ2-3; D remains ambiguous. CDR1 is SGHTA and CDR2 is FQGNSA in the germline V gene. The V end lost 5 bases, the J end lost 4 bases, and 19 bases lay between the germline ends. This CDR3 comprises 16 residues. For the CDR3, the DNA is TGTGCCAGCAGCCCGCCTCGGGCGAAGGGTGCAGATACGCAGTATTTT. Translated: CASSPPRAKGADTQYF.

The genes are TRBV2 and TRBJ2-5; 7 nucleotides match TRBD2. The germline V gene has CDR1 SNHLY and CDR2 FYNNEI. With 3 bases clipped from V and 5 bases from J, the junction kept 3 bases outside the gene matches. CDR3 size: 13 residues. CDR3 nucleotides: TGTGCCAGCAGTGAGATTAGCGGGGAGACCCAGTACTTC. Protein: CASSEISGETQYF.

The chain has TRBV5-1 and TRBJ1-1; D remains ambiguous. V lost 7 bases to trimming and J lost 1 base, with 11 bases between them. The germline V gene has CDR1 SGHRS and CDR2 YFSETQ. CDR3 size: 13 residues. The CDR3 protein is CASGSGSNTEAFF. In nucleotides, the CDR3 is TGCGCCAGCGGCAGCGGGTCGAACACTGAAGCTTTCTTT. The full variable domain, completed using reference TRBV5-1 and TRBJ1-1, is KAGVTQTPRYLIKTRGQQVTLSCSPISGHRSVSWYQQTPGQGLQFLFEYFSETQRNKGNFPGRFSGRQFSNSRSEMNVSTLELGDSALYLCASGSGSNTEAFFGQGTRLTVV.

The genes are TRBV2 and TRBJ1-2; D ambiguous. V was trimmed by 4 bases and J by 8 bases, leaving 8 bases between them. Germline V gene data show CDR1 as SNHLY and CDR2 as FYNNEI. This CDR3 is built from 11 residues. CDR3 sequence reads: CASSVIGGYTF. CDR3 sequence (DNA): TGTGCCAGCAGTGTAATAGGAGGCTACACCTTC.

The V call is TRBV28, the J call TRBJ1-5; D is undetermined. Trimming left V 3 bases short and J 0 bases short, with 12 bases between. Germline assignment: CDR1 MDHEN and CDR2 SYDVKM. This CDR3 contains 16 residues. The CDR3 reads CASSLGGSRSNQPQHF. CDR3 nucleotides: TGTGCCAGCAGTTTGGGAGGGTCCCGTAGCAATCAGCCCCAGCATTTT.

This rearrangement joins TRBV18 to TRBJ1-1; D is unclear. This CDR3 contains 11 residues. V dropped 2 bases and J dropped 7 bases, with 5 bases sitting between them. The germline CDR1 and CDR2 sequences are KGHSH and LQKENI. CDR3 sequence: CASSPADEAFF. CDR3 sequence (DNA): TGTGCCAGCTCACCAGCAGATGAAGCTTTCTTT.

This clone was seen a handful of times. The chain couples TRBV18 to TRBJ1-1, with D unclear. Trimming took off 3 bases at V and 6 bases at J, with 29 bases between the two ends. CDR3 length: 19 residues. Germline V gene lookup returns CDR1 KGHSH and CDR2 LQKENI. The CDR3 protein is CASSPRQAGIQTKGAEAFF. DNA of the CDR3: TGTGCCAGCTCACCTCGCCAGGCGGGCATCCAGACAAAGGGCGCTGAAGCTTTCTTT.